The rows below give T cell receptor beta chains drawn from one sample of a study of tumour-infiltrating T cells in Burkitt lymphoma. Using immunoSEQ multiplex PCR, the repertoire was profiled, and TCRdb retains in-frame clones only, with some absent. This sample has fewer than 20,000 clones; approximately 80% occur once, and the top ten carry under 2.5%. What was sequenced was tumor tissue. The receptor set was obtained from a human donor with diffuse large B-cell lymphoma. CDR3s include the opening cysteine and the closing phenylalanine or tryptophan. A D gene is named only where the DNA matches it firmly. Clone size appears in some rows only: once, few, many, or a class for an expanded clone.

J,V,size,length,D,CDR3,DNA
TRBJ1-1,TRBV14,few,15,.,CASSQVRQMNTEAFF,TGTGCCAGCAGCCAAGTTCGGCAAATGAACACTGAAGCTTTCTTT
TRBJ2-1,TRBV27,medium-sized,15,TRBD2,CASSPGTSGNNEQFF,TGTGCCAGCAGTCCTGGGACTAGCGGAAACAATGAGCAGTTCTTC
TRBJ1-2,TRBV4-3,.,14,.,CASSQDVGGNGYTF,TGCGCCAGCAGCCAAGACGTAGGGGGGAATGGCTACACCTTC
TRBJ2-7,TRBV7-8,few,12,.,CASSLDAYEQYF,TGTGCCAGCAGCTTAGATGCCTACGAGCAGTACTTC
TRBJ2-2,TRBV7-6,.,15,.,CASSLDPNSIGELFF,TGTGCCAGCAGCTTAGACCCCAATTCAATCGGGGAGCTGTTTTTT
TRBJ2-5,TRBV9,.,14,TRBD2,CASSVGGGQETQYF,TGTGCCAGCAGCGTAGGGGGGGGTCAAGAGACCCAGTACTTC
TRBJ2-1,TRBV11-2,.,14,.,CASSPRGIWNEQFF,TGTGCCAGCAGCCCCCGGGGGATCTGGAATGAGCAGTTCTTC
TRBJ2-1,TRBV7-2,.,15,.,CASSSVEDPYNEQFF,TGTGCCAGCAGCTCAGTGGAGGATCCCTACAATGAGCAGTTCTTC
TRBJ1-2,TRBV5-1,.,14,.,CASSLGQPDYGYTF,TGCGCCAGCAGCTTGGGTCAGCCTGACTATGGCTACACCTTC
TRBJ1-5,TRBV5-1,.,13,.,CASSLATNQPQHF,TGCGCCAGCAGCTTAGCCACGAATCAGCCCCAGCATTTT
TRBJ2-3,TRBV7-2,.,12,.,CASSLRSDTQYF,TGTGCCAGCAGCTTAAGGTCAGATACGCAGTATTTT
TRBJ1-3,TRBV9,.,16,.,CASSVENLLSGNTIYF,TGTGCCAGCAGCGTAGAGAATTTACTCTCTGGAAACACCATATATTTT
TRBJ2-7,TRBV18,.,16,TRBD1,CASSPPGTGVFYEQYF,TGTGCCAGCTCACCACCAGGCACAGGGGTTTTCTACGAGCAGTACTTC
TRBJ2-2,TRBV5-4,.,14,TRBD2,CASSLAGGTGELFF,TGTGCCAGCAGCTTGGCGGGGGGCACCGGGGAGCTGTTTTTT
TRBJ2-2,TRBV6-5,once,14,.,CASSSLRAGGELFF,TGTGCCAGCAGCTCCCTACGGGCGGGCGGGGAGCTGTTTTTT
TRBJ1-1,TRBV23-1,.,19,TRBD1,CASSQSIGRGFLWNTEAFF,TGCGCCAGCAGTCAATCGATTGGCAGGGGGTTTCTGTGGAACACTGAAGCTTTCTTT
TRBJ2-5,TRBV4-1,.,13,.,CTSSQQQGETQYF,TGCACCAGCAGCCAACAGCAGGGAGAGACCCAGTACTTC
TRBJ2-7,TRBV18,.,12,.,CASSPGMHEQYF,TGTGCCAGCTCACCGGGTATGCACGAGCAGTACTTC
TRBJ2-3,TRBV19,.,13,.,CASSIGATDTQYF,TGTGCCAGTAGTATCGGGGCCACAGATACGCAGTATTTT
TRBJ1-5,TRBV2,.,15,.,CASSEDRYSNQPQHF,TGTGCCAGCAGTGAAGACAGATATAGCAATCAGCCCCAGCATTTT
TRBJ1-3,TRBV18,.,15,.,CASSPEGTSGNTIYF,TGTGCCAGCTCACCGGAGGGAACCTCTGGAAACACCATATATTTT
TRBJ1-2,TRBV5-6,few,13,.,CASSLRQSDGYTF,TGTGCCAGCAGCTTAAGACAATCGGATGGCTACACCTTC
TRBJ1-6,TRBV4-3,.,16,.,CASSQALGQLNSPLHF,TGCGCCAGCAGCCAAGCCCTGGGGCAGCTTAATTCACCCCTCCACTTT
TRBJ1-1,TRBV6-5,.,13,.,CASSPPVRTEAFF,TGTGCCAGCAGTCCCCCGGTGAGGACTGAAGCTTTCTTT
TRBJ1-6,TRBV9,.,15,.,CASSVDSIPNSPLHF,TGTGCCAGCAGCGTAGACAGTATCCCTAATTCACCCCTCCACTTT
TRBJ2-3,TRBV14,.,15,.,CASSQERGATDTQYF,TGTGCCAGCAGCCAAGAACGGGGGGCCACAGATACGCAGTATTTT
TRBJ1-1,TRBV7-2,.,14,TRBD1,CASSIGQAATEAFF,TGTGCCAGCAGCATCGGACAGGCGGCCACTGAAGCTTTCTTT
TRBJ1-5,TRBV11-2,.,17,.,CASSLDGPEYSNQPQHF,TGTGCCAGCAGCTTAGATGGACCCGAGTATAGCAATCAGCCCCAGCATTTT